This entry describes one T cell receptor (beta chain). Its antigen target is currently unknown. No much larger clonotype is one base removed from it; base qualities were not supplied. Trimming removed 6 bases from V and 4 bases from J, leaving 15 bases between the germline ends. The germline V gene (reference sequence) supplies CDR1 LNHDA and CDR2 SQIVND. The CDR3 measures 14 amino acids from cysteine to phenylalanine. CDR3 DNA is the only sequence kept; it has 42 bases, read in frame from the first base. The sample belongs to a study of spatial heterogeneity in lung cancer (dated by TCRdb to about 2019). General notes on the study: Beta-chain transcripts were consistently detected in greater numbers than alpha-chain transcripts, which likely reflected higher beta-chain transcript abundance. In the raw uncorrected reads, each unique combination of TCR and UMI appeared more than ten times on average. The study quantitatively compared TCR alpha and beta repertoires across multiple tumor regions, matched nontumor lung and blood in non-small cell lung cancer. The study linked features of the TCR repertoire to counts of nonsynonymous mutations, which were determined by whole-exome sequencing of tumor tissue. Both alpha and beta chains were TCR-sequenced in samples taken at surgery, namely 220 tumor regions, 62 to 70 matched nontumor lung samples and about 52 PBMC samples. General study outcomes and caveats: Ubiquitous expanded tumor TCRs were detected in blood more often at tumor resection than at routine follow-up. Additional single-cell paired TCR alpha and beta sequencing was considered necessary to confirm, at a functional level, the hypothesis that regional TCRs recognize regional mutations.

The library was generated by 5' RACE. Sequencing was carried out with a NextSeq 500. The TCR library protocol attached a unique molecular identifier to each TCR cDNA molecule to allow correction of PCR and sequencing errors. In the authors' own workflow: TCR identification, UMI-based error correction and CDR3 extraction were performed with Decombinator tools. Expanded TCRs were defined as those above a frequency of 2 per 1,000, corresponding to the top 1% of the tumor frequency distribution. Each repertoire was subsampled 100 times to 5,000 TCRs, after which Renyi diversity was computed with the R vegan package. CDR3 similarity networks were built from amino acid triplet string-kernel similarity, connecting CDR3s with pairwise similarity above 0.82. In TCRdb, the public reads were trimmed at Q25 with fastp and aligned with MiXCR, with productive beta chains retained. Here each entry gathers all rows of one CDR3 protein and keeps the most common genes and DNA. The V and J calls reflect TCRdb's pipeline rather than the authors' work. The sample table lists about 26,000 distinct CDR3 sequences, 9.5% to 15% of them with a count of one. The ten largest clones represent around 25% of the sample.

In light of the paper, this sample's time point label describes: sample taken at primary tumor resection. Whole RNA extracted from tumor and nontumor lung tissue, or from cryopreserved PBMC samples, was used for TCR sequencing without cell sorting. The donors were 70 or so patients from the lung TRACERx cohort who had early-stage, untreated non-small cell lung cancer. Only patients for whom sufficient RNA was available from at least two tumor regions were selected for TCR sequencing. The receptor was derived from a female donor with early-stage non-small cell lung cancer. This chain joins TRBV19 to TRBJ1-2, with a weak D call of TRBD1 (5 bases match). Sequencing was performed on PBMCs, taken at surgery. The DNA sequence is given as TGTGCCAGTAGGTCGAGGGGTCTTTTCTATGGCTACACCTTC. It specifies CASRSRGLFYGYTF.